This T cell receptor (beta chain) was recovered during a study of CD8+ T cells in alopecia areata. Overall study context: For the treated group, dosing was oral tofacitinib at 5 to 10 mg twice daily. The tofacitinib course ran for 6 to 18 months and was followed by 6 months off drug.

Germline CDR1 MGHDK, CDR2 SYGVNS. V lost 8 bases and J lost 3; bases outside the gene matches: 3. The CDR3 totals 13 residues. Treatment reported: oral pan-JAK inhibitor, 5-10 mg twice daily. Obtained from alopecia areata patients were lesional scalp punch biopsies along with peripheral blood. General study points: Lesional scalp exceeded normal scalp in clonality, especially in alopecia totalis/universalis.

Worth noting for this clone: Its antigen is not identified.

Following extraction, RNA underwent reverse transcription to cDNA, which served as the sequencing template. Sequencing used immunoSEQ multiplex PCR; TCRdb keeps in-frame clones, though not all of them. The sample has about 140,000 clones, approximately 90% seen once. The V and J genes are TRBV25-1 and TRBJ2-7; 11 bases fit TRBD1. This TCR was sampled from a human donor with alopecia areata. The sequencing used CD8+ T cells sorted from blood, collected at week 4, from a patient treated with tofacitinib. For the CDR3, the DNA is TGTGCCAGCGAGGGACAGGGGGGCTACGAGCAGTACTTC. Its protein product is CASEGQGGYEQYF.